This T cell receptor beta chain was recovered during a study of blood T cell repertoires in COVID-19. About the research overall: The samples span acute and convalescent COVID-19 from the United States, Italy and Spain. T cells, B-cell-depleted T cells, or PBMCs supplied cDNA or gDNA.

Per the authors' pipeline: Reference gene primer amplification in the assay estimated nucleated cell counts. Sequencing used immunoSEQ multiplex PCR; TCRdb keeps in-frame clones, though not all of them. That table supplies the V and J calls and clone size; D and trimming were determined from the DNA. In the table there are more than 200,000 clones, 88% of which are singletons. CDR1 SSHAT and CDR2 FNYEAQ come from the germline V gene (reference sequence). The CDR3 covers 14 residues. Of note for this clone: At one boundary the junction diverges from the germline segment, which might be a read error.

Sequenced input: peripheral blood. The TCR comes from a man in his 70s with acute or convalescent COVID-19. The rearrangement links TRBV7-7 to TRBJ2-2, with D possibly being TRBD2 (5 bases). CDR3 protein: CASSLNAGPGELFF. The CDR3 nucleotides are TGTGCTAGCAGCTTGAACGCGGGCCCCGGGGAGCTGTTTTTT. Together with reference TRBV7-7 and TRBJ2-2, the CDR3 gives the full variable domain: GAGVSQSPRYKVTKRGQDVTLRCDPISSHATLYWYQQALGQGPEFLTYFNYEAQPDKSGLPSDRFSAERPEGSISTLTIQRTEQRDSAMYRCASSLNAGPGELFFGEGSRLTVL.